This T cell receptor beta chain emerged from a study of T-cell memory formation after mild COVID-19. Study as a whole: For the most part, TCR clusters were specific to one donor.

Germline V gene sequence: CDR1 SGHTA, CDR2 FQGTGA. Trimming left V 4 bases short and J 8 bases short, with 21 bases between. This CDR3 spans 16 amino acids. Constant-segment primers served in 5'RACE that generated TCR alpha and TCR beta cDNA libraries bearing sample barcodes and UMIs. TCRdb reprocessed the 5' RACE reads with MiXCR, giving one entry per CDR3 protein. The profile shows roughly 150,000 distinct CDR3 sequences, roughly 13% of them singletons. With regard to this clonotype: The antigen is unknown.

The study, taken as a whole, reports: Pre-infection memory showed some responding clones, and this suggested that cross-reactive memory joined. Contracting clones localized mainly to CM and EM when CD4+ and mainly to EMRA when CD8+.

Material for sequencing was PBMCs or a T cell subset sorted from them (not recorded which). The chain recombines TRBV7-3 with TRBJ2-1; no definite D call. This clonotype originated in a man between 18 and 29 years old who had mild COVID-19 (a few samples of this study predate the infection). Cell type and time point are not known. DNA for the CDR3: TGTGCCAGCAGCTCGTCCCCCAACACCCGGATCGATGAGCAGTTCTTC. It yields the protein CASSSSPNTRIDEQFF.